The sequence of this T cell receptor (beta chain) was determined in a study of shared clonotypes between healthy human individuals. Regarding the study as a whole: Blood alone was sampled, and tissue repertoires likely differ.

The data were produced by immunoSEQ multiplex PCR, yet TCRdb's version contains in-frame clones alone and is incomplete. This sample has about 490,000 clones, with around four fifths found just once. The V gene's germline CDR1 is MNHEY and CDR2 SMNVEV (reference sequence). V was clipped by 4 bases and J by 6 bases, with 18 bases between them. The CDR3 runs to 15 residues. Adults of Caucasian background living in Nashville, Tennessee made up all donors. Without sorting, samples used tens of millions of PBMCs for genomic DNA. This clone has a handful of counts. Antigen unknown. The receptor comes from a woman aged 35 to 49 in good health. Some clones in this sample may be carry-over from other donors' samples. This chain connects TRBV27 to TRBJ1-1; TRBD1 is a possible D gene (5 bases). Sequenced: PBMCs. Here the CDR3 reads CASSSRGGVRAEAFF. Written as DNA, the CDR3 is TGTGCCAGCAGTTCCCGTGGGGGGGTAAGGGCTGAAGCTTTCTTT.